The T cell receptor beta chain described here comes from a study of regulatory T cells in long-lasting Graves disease (dated by TCRdb to about 2021). As for the study more broadly: Persistent Graves' disease meant more than 5 years of antithyroid drug treatment with TSH receptor autoantibodies that stayed positive. A total of around 33 samples were covered by TCR sequencing, comprising around 13 persistent and approximately 20 newly diagnosed Graves' disease patients. Persistent Graves' disease patients were compared with newly diagnosed Graves' disease patients by peripheral blood TCR sequencing and RNA sequencing. On average, persistent Graves' disease patients in the clinical cohort had been on antithyroid drugs for eight to twelve years. The study took place in China and was registered as a clinical trial.

Remarks on this clonotype: Its antigen is unknown. Qualities for individual bases were not recorded, and no much larger clone is one base off.

What the authors observed across the whole study: More public clonotypes were shared among persistent patients (under 3,000) than among newly diagnosed patients (roughly 1,000). Lower TCR Shannon entropy and fewer highly expanded clones were observed in persistent Graves' disease patients than in newly diagnosed patients, which suggested clonal expansion. Sequencing and analysis were restricted to the TCR beta chain. The authors acknowledged the small sample size as a limitation that may reduce accuracy. Only peripheral blood was studied, because thyroid tissue, the primary lesion, was inaccessible. Preferential use of TRBV28, TRBJ1-2 and TRBJ2-5 was observed in persistent disease, whereas TRBV20-1 and TRBJ2-1 were favored in newly diagnosed disease.

Sample time point, as interpreted from the label and publication: persistent/refractory GD, antithyroid drugs over 5 years with positive TRAb. RNA was extracted from PBMCs in TRIzol for both TCR sequencing and RNA sequencing. Graves' disease was diagnosed according to American Thyroid Association guidelines. Patients were recruited from an endocrinology department in Xi'an, China. From each patient, approximately 10 milliliters of peripheral blood was collected into an EDTA anticoagulant tube. Ficoll Paque Plus density gradient separation was used to isolate PBMCs, and no additional T cell sorting was done. RNA quality was checked with an Agilent 2100 Bioanalyzer and agarose gel, and concentration with a NanoDrop 2000. Library preparation used multiplex PCR. The sample was run on an Illumina HiSeq 4000. iRepertoire HTBI primers and Arm-PCR amplification of CDR3 regions were used to construct TCR beta libraries. PCR products were gel purified before sequencing. The authors processed their data as follows. Across samples, 55 to 80 TRBV and 13 to 15 TRBJ segments were identified and used for gene usage analysis of CDR3 amino acid clonotypes. COPE and FqMerger were used to merge filtered high-quality paired reads into contigs. BLAST was used to align contigs to IMGT TRBV, TRBD and TRBJ reference genes, and CDR3 was defined according to IMGT. Highly expanded clones were defined as clonotypes with a frequency above 0.1%. Shannon entropy was used to measure repertoire diversity, and the Gini coefficient was used to measure V-J evenness. A clonotype found in more than one individual was treated as public. The public reads were reanalyzed by TCRdb: fastp trimming at Q25, MiXCR alignment, in-frame beta chains only. Rows with a matching CDR3 protein are joined into one entry that keeps the most common DNA and genes. TCRdb, not the original authors, processed these V and J calls. This sample lists hundreds of thousands of distinct CDR3 sequences; 30% were detected once. The biggest ten clones account for 40% to 50% of the sample.

CDR1 and CDR2 are read off the germline V gene as MNHGY and SVAAGI. Inclusive of the bounding cysteine and phenylalanine, the CDR3 is 16 residues long. Of all the DNA, just the CDR3 is kept, 48 bases in frame from base 1. V loses 3 bases of germline sequence and J loses 1 base, and the interval between the two ends is 15 bases. The chain couples TRBV6-9 to TRBJ1-1; tentative D gene TRBD1, with 6 bases matching. This sequence was found in a female donor with Graves disease. The input for sequencing was peripheral blood mononuclear cells (PBMCs), taken when the disease was refractory, from a patient treated with antithyroid drugs. The sequenced DNA is TGTGCCAGCAGTTACACACATACCAGGGGGAACACTGAAGCTTTCTTT. This is translated as CASSYTHTRGNTEAFF.